These 24 T cell receptor beta chains originate from one sample sequenced in a study of Ad26.COV2.S vaccination and SARS-CoV-2 variants (dated by TCRdb to the early 2020s). The library was generated by the immunoSEQ multiplex PCR assay. As stored in TCRdb, this immuneACCESS dataset retains in-frame rearrangements with V and J assigned. A fraction of the clones does not appear; measured against another copy, unresolved V genes explain less than half of the discrepancy, and the remainder lacks a known reason. This sample is represented by 430,000 or so clones; about nine tenths of them were singletons. More than 9% of the sample comes from the top ten. The sample's treatment or condition label is to be understood as: about 20 received Ad26.COV2.S at low or high dose, single or two shots; 5 received placebo; per-sample allocation not given. Repertoires of vaccine and placebo recipients were sequenced from samples taken on day 63 after the first injection.

Sequences were derived from peripheral blood, sampled in a trial of Ad26.COV2.S vaccine versus placebo. These receptors were taken from a person between 18 and 65 years old who received the Ad26.COV2.S COVID-19 vaccine or a placebo.

The J gene is TRBJ2-2, the V gene TRBV9; possibly TRBD1 or TRBD2 for D (5 bases each). The V and J ends lost 3 bases and 6 bases respectively, with 21 bases between them. Germline-derived CDR1 and CDR2 are SGDLS and YYNGEE. The CDR3 contains 17 residues. CDR3 in amino acids: CASSEGSFRVGAGELFF. The CDR3 DNA is TGTGCCAGCAGCGAGGGTTCGTTCAGGGTGGGGGCCGGGGAGCTGTTTTTT.

V usage is TRBV4-1 and J usage is TRBJ1-1, with D perhaps TRBD1 (5 bases). Trimming cost V 4 bases and J 4 bases, with 10 bases left between them. This CDR3 has 13 residues. CDR1 MGHRA and CDR2 YSYEKL come from the germline V gene. The CDR3 region has the DNA TGCGCCAGCAGCCGAGGGGCGAGCACTGAAGCTTTCTTT. Protein sequence: CASSRGASTEAFF.

The V and J genes are TRBV11-2 and TRBJ2-4, with D maybe TRBD1 (6 bases). CDR3 length equals 16 residues. Trimming shortened V by 1 base and J by 6 bases, and 16 bases separated the two germline ends. The germline CDR1 and CDR2 sequences are SGHAT and FQNNGV. The CDR3 here is CASSLVAGQPANIQYF. The CDR3 bases are TGTGCCAGCAGCTTAGTGGCTGGACAGCCAGCAAACATTCAGTACTTC.

J is TRBJ1-1 and V is TRBV3-1 (or the pseudogene TRBV3-2); 7 bases are a match to TRBD1. The CDR3 is 15 residues long. With V trimmed by 0 bases and J by 5 bases, 6 bases remained unmatched. Germline V gene lookup returns CDR1 LGHDT and CDR2 YNNKEL (reference sequence). CDR3 residues: CASSQEAGGGTEAFF. In DNA, the CDR3 is TGTGCCAGCAGCCAAGAAGCAGGGGGAGGGACTGAAGCTTTCTTT.

The chain recombines TRBV5-5 with TRBJ1-1; D is possibly TRBD1 (5 bases). CDR1 SGHKS and CDR2 YYEKEE come from the germline V gene (reference sequence). CDR3 length: 15 residues. V lost 1 base and J lost 5, with 15 bases in between. CDR3 sequence (DNA): TGTGCCAGCAGCTTGCAGGCCCAGGGAAGGACTGAAGCTTTCTTT. It specifies CASSLQAQGRTEAFF. Together with reference TRBV5-5 and TRBJ1-1, the CDR3 gives the full variable domain: DAGVTQSPTHLIKTRGQQVTLRCSPISGHKSVSWYQQVLGQGPQFIFQYYEKEERGRGNFPDRFSARQFPNYSSELNVNALLLGDSALYLCASSLQAQGRTEAFFGQGTRLTVV.

The rearrangement links TRBV4-1 to TRBJ2-1, with 9 bases matching TRBD1. V shed 2 bases and J 3 bases; nucleotides not matched to a gene: 5. Germline V lookup: CDR1 MGHRA, CDR2 YSYEKL. The CDR3 sequence is 16 residues long. The CDR3 loop reads CASSQPRDRVYNEQFF. For the CDR3, the DNA is TGCGCCAGCAGCCAACCACGGGACAGGGTCTACAATGAGCAGTTCTTC.

With respect to this clone: Distinct nucleotide sequences in the sample also encode this CDR3. The chain combines TRBV18 with TRBJ2-2; D not resolved. Looked up from germline, CDR1 is KGHSH and CDR2 is LQKENI. V gave up 2 bases and J gave up 3 bases, with 4 bases separating them. CDR3 length: 13 amino acids. CDR3 sequence reads: CASSPFDTGELFF. CDR3 DNA sequence: TGTGCCAGCTCACCATTTGACACCGGGGAGCTGTTTTTT.

The rearrangement uses TRBV20-1 and TRBJ2-7; a possible D gene is TRBD2 (5 bases). The CDR3 runs 11 residues. With 5 bases removed from V and 3 bases from J, the gap between germline ends came to 8 bases. The germline V gene has CDR1 DFQATT and CDR2 SNEGSKA (reference sequence). CDR3 region: CSAVASYEQYF. The CDR3, as DNA: TGCAGTGCTGTAGCGAGCTACGAGCAGTACTTC.

This chain uses TRBV5-1 with TRBJ2-7; the D is unclear. The V and J ends lost 0 bases and 5 bases respectively, with 9 bases between them. The CDR3 is 13 residues long. Germline V CDR1 and CDR2: SGHRS, YFSETQ. The CDR3 loop is CASSLGRLNEQYF. CDR3 sequence (DNA): TGCGCCAGCAGCTTGGGACGTCTCAACGAGCAGTACTTC.

This clone has only one observation. The V gene is TRBV27, the J gene TRBJ2-1; 11 nucleotides align to TRBD2. Trimming took 8 bases from V and 4 from J; bases not matched to a gene: 4. The germline V gene encodes CDR1 MNHEY and CDR2 SMNVEV (reference sequence). The CDR3 runs 14 residues. In DNA form, the CDR3 reads TGTGCCAGCGGGACTAGCGGACTGTACAATGAGCAGTTCTTC. Its protein is CASGTSGLYNEQFF.

This chain links TRBV7-9 with TRBJ2-4; D might be TRBD2 (5 bases). The germline V gene has CDR1 SEHNR and CDR2 FQNEAQ (reference sequence). This CDR3 contains 13 residues. V was trimmed by 1 base and J by 9 bases, leaving 10 bases between them. CDR3: CASSLGGSSIQYF. CDR3 coding DNA: TGTGCCAGCAGCTTAGGAGGGTCTAGCATTCAGTACTTC.

The V call is TRBV23-1, the J call TRBJ1-4; D not certain. TRBV23-1 is classed as an ORF, of uncertain function. The CDR3 consists of 9 residues. V was clipped by 9 bases and J by 8 bases, with 4 bases between them. The CDR3 DNA reads TGCGCCAGAGGAGAAAAACTGTTTTTT. Amino acids: CARGEKLFF.

V and J are TRBV11-2 and TRBJ1-2, with D possibly matching TRBD1 (5 bases). Per the germline V gene, CDR1 is SGHAT and CDR2 is FQNNGV. Trimming took off 4 bases at V and 2 bases at J, with 14 bases between the two ends. The CDR3 contains 15 residues. CDR3 sequence (DNA): TGTGCCAGCAGCTCCTCCCCGGCAGGGAACTATGGCTACACCTTC. Protein sequence: CASSSSPAGNYGYTF.

The chain carries TRBV4-1 and TRBJ2-2; D is ambiguous. V gave up 1 base and J gave up 4 bases, with 10 bases separating them. There are 15 residues in the CDR3. The V gene's germline CDR1 is MGHRA and CDR2 YSYEKL. CDR3 loop: CASSQVLVSTGELFF. In DNA, the CDR3 is TGCGCCAGCAGCCAAGTCCTGGTTTCCACCGGGGAGCTGTTTTTT.

This sequence joins TRBV25-1 and TRBJ1-6, with D perhaps TRBD1 (5 bases). The germline gives CDR1 MGHDK, CDR2 SYGVNS. This CDR3 contains 13 residues. Trimming removed 6 bases at V and 9 bases at J, with 12 bases between. The CDR3: CASSVPGISPLHF. CDR3 nucleotide sequence: TGTGCCAGCAGCGTTCCAGGGATTTCACCCCTCCACTTT.

In DNA, the CDR3 is TGCGCCAGCAGCTTTGGGAACTCCTACGAGCAGTACTTC. Its translation is CASSFGNSYEQYF. This rearrangement joins TRBV5-1 to TRBJ2-7; no definite D call. Germline CDR1 is SGHRS and CDR2 is YFSETQ. The CDR3 consists of 13 residues. V dropped 2 bases and J dropped 0 bases, with 6 bases sitting between them.

The J gene is TRBJ2-7, the V gene TRBV20-1; 10 bases agree with TRBD2. The V gene end was trimmed by 3 bases and the J gene end by 6 bases; junction bases not matched to a gene: 11. Germline loops: CDR1 DFQATT, CDR2 SNEGSKA (reference sequence). The CDR3 extends over 15 amino acids. In nucleotides, the CDR3 is TGCAGTGCTAGTCCTAGGACTAGCGGAGGGCTCGAGCAGTACTTC. Translation gives CSASPRTSGGLEQYF.

The chain has TRBV6-5 and TRBJ1-2; 7 bases agree with TRBD1. This CDR3 has 13 residues. Per the germline V gene, CDR1 is MNHEY and CDR2 is SVGAGI. Trimming at V came to 2 bases and at J to 10 bases, leaving 7 bases not matched to a gene. For the CDR3, the DNA is TGTGCCAGCAGTTACGGGACAGATCGTCCCTACACCTTC. It yields the protein CASSYGTDRPYTF.

The chain uses TRBV7-7 and TRBJ2-5; possibly TRBD2 for D (5 bases). V gave up 4 bases and J gave up 1 base, with 10 bases separating them. Germline lookup yields CDR1 SSHAT and CDR2 FNYEAQ (reference sequence). The length of the CDR3 is 14 residues. In nucleotides, the CDR3 is TGTGCCAGCAGCTCGAGGGCCGCCCAAGAGACCCAGTACTTC. Translation: CASSSRAAQETQYF.

V gene TRBV20-1 combines with J gene TRBJ1-5; D is possibly TRBD1 (5 bases). V lost 3 bases and J 2 bases, leaving 17 bases between the germline ends. CDR1 and CDR2 (germline): DFQATT, SNEGSKA (reference sequence). This CDR3 contains 16 residues. The chain's CDR3 is CSASTQGWGGNQPQHF. CDR3 DNA sequence: TGCAGTGCTAGTACTCAGGGATGGGGGGGCAATCAGCCCCAGCATTTT.

The chain combines TRBV6-5 with TRBJ2-2; the D is unclear. The CDR3 has 13 residues. Trimming took off 6 bases at V and 10 bases at J, with 15 bases between the two ends. The germline CDR1 and CDR2 sequences are MNHEY and SVGAGI. Here the CDR3 DNA reads TGTGCCAGCAGCCTGACGGGCGAGGTGGAGCTGTTTTTT. Translation: CASSLTGEVELFF.

This chain uses TRBV9 with TRBJ2-6; TRBD2 agrees at 11 bases. This CDR3 is 18 amino acids long. Trimming at V came to 4 bases and at J to 1 base, leaving 7 bases not matched to a gene. CDR1 is SGDLS and CDR2 is YYNGEE in the germline V gene. The CDR3 nucleotides are TGTGCCAGCAGCACGTCACTAGCGGGAGTTTCTGGGGCCAACGTCCTGACTTTC. It is translated as CASSTSLAGVSGANVLTF.

The V call is TRBV6-6, the J call TRBJ1-2, with TRBD1 matching over 8 bases. This CDR3 contains 15 residues. V shed 0 bases, J shed 6 bases, and the junction held 6 bases outside the gene matches. CDR1 is MNHNY, CDR2 SVGAGI, per germline (reference sequence). The CDR3 loop reads CASSYSKDRENGYTF. The CDR3 region has the DNA TGTGCCAGCAGTTACTCTAAGGACAGGGAGAATGGCTACACCTTC.

This clone was counted only a few times. The rearrangement links TRBV10-3 to TRBJ2-7; 8 bases are shared with TRBD1. CDR3 length: 16 amino acids. Germline values: CDR1 ENHRY, CDR2 SYGVKD. Germline trimming cut 6 bases from V and 5 bases from J; bases unmatched to any gene: 15. The CDR3 spells CAISQPTLQGVDEQYF. The CDR3 region has the DNA TGTGCCATCAGCCAACCAACCCTACAGGGGGTCGACGAGCAGTACTTC.